These 8 T cell receptor beta chains originate from one sample sequenced in a study of T cells in Graves' hyperthyroidism and ophthalmopathy. Amplification of TCR beta CDR3 regions used RNA as the template. First-round RT-PCR targeting the TCR CDR3 was performed with the HTBI primer set. Via MiXCR, TCRdb re-called the multiplex PCR reads, giving one row per CDR3 protein. This sample yields approximately 870,000 distinct CDR3 sequences, of which 35% to 40% are seen a single time; 8% to 9% belongs to the top ten. Sequencing used blood. The receptors were gathered from a man aged 18-30 years with Graves' hyperthyroidism.

The chain links TRBV7-9 to TRBJ2-7; TRBD1 matches at 7 bases. There are 16 residues in the CDR3. V dropped 0 bases and J dropped 3; count of bases not matched to a gene: 8. Germline loops: CDR1 SEHNR, CDR2 FQNEAQ (reference sequence). The CDR3 region is CASSLAGLQGSYEQYF. DNA of the CDR3: TGTGCCAGCAGCTTAGCCGGTTTACAGGGGAGCTACGAGCAGTACTTC.

The V call is TRBV29-1, the J call TRBJ2-5; the D gene is possibly TRBD2 (5 bases). The V gene's germline CDR1 is SQVTM and CDR2 ANQGSEA. The CDR3 runs 14 residues. Trimming removed 7 bases at V and 4 bases at J, with 19 bases between. CDR3 sequence (DNA): TGCAGCGCTGGAAGCGGTTGGGGATCAGAGACCCAGTACTTC. This codes for CSAGSGWGSETQYF.

This clonotype was recorded only once. A single base separates this from a much larger clone, so it may be a read error. The V and J genes are TRBV7-9 and TRBJ1-2, with a weak D call TRBD1 (5 bases). CDR3 size: 11 residues. Per germline, CDR1 SEHNR and CDR2 FQNEAQ (reference sequence). CDR3 sequence: CAGSLLQGSSF. The CDR3 DNA sequence: TGTGCCGGCAGCTTACTTCAGGGCTCATCCTTC.

This clonotype was detected many times. This chain uses TRBV29-1 with TRBJ2-7; possibly TRBD1 or TRBD2 for D (5 bases each). CDR1 and CDR2 (germline): SQVTM, ANQGSEA. Trimming stripped 3 bases from V and 3 bases from J, with 9 bases between. The CDR3 consists of 12 residues. The CDR3 loop is CSVEGESYEQYF. The CDR3 region has the DNA TGCAGCGTTGAGGGGGAAAGCTACGAGCAGTACTTC.

A few counts support this clonotype. V usage is TRBV5-1 and J usage is TRBJ1-4, with 8 bases lining up with TRBD1. This CDR3 is 13 amino acids long. J was trimmed by 10 bases and V by 1 base; bases with no gene match: 3. Germline V gene lookup returns CDR1 SGHRS and CDR2 YFSETQ. CDR3 coding DNA: TGCGCCAGCAGCTTGACCGACAGGGGAAAACTGTTTTTT. This sequence encodes CASSLTDRGKLFF. Using reference TRBV5-1 and TRBJ1-4 for the parts outside the CDR3, the full variable domain is KAGVTQTPRYLIKTRGQQVTLSCSPISGHRSVSWYQQTPGQGLQFLFEYFSETQRNKGNFPGRFSGRQFSNSRSEMNVSTLELGDSALYLCASSLTDRGKLFFGSGTQLSVL.

This clonotype turned up a few times. The chain carries TRBV19 and TRBJ1-5, with D possibly TRBD1 on 5 matching bases. Germline V CDR1 and CDR2: LNHDA, SQIVND (reference sequence). V dropped 3 bases and J dropped 4 bases, with 16 bases sitting between them. The CDR3 covers 16 residues. CDR3 DNA sequence: TGTGCCAGTAGTATTTTAAGGGGACGACGTAATCAGCCCCAGCATTTT. Amino acid sequence: CASSILRGRRNQPQHF.

This clonotype was detected ten times or more. The chain recombines TRBV20-1 with TRBJ1-1; TRBD1 matches at 7 bases. This CDR3 has 14 residues. The V segment lost 0 bases and the J segment 3 bases; nucleotides outside the gene matches: 4. CDR1 is DFQATT, CDR2 SNEGSKA, per germline (reference sequence). The CDR3 DNA is TGCAGTGCTAGAGAGACAGGGCGCGACACTGAAGCTTTCTTT. Encoded protein: CSARETGRDTEAFF.

This sequence joins TRBV6-6 and TRBJ1-1; maybe TRBD1 (6 bases). This CDR3 is built from 17 residues. CDR1 and CDR2 from the germline V gene are MNHNY and SVGAGI (reference sequence). Deletions cut 4 bases from V and 1 base from J, with 19 bases between. The CDR3 reads CASSSLRDTRSNTEAFF. In nucleotides, the CDR3 is TGTGCCAGCAGTTCCCTCCGGGACACACGCTCGAACACTGAAGCTTTCTTT.